The 5 T cell receptor beta chains presented below share a single source sample, sequenced in a study of T cells in tuberculosis. After thawing and overnight rest, PBMC were stained with GMM-loaded CD1B tetramer, viability dye and anti-CD3 for sorting. The lipid loaded on the CD1B tetramers was C32 glucose monomycolate from Rhodococcus equi. Clones were read by immunoSEQ multiplex PCR, and TCRdb kept only the in-frame ones, dropping some. Of 80,000 to 100,000 clones in the sample, approximately 90% were seen once. The sample consisted of CD1b-GMM tetramer-negative cells sorted from PBMCs. These receptors were obtained from an adult woman with latent tuberculosis.

Concerning this clone itself: An end of the junction does not agree with germline; a read error may underlie this. The rearrangement links TRBV7-7 to TRBJ2-3; 8 nucleotides align to TRBD2. The length of the CDR3 is 15 residues. The V gene's germline CDR1 is SSHAT and CDR2 FNYEAQ (reference sequence). This CDR3 reads CASSLVSGGTDTQYF. The CDR3 DNA sequence: TGTGCTAGCAGCTTAGTTAGCGGGGGCACAGATACGCAGTATTTT. Full variable domain (missing parts from reference TRBV7-7 and TRBJ2-3): GAGVSQSPRYKVTKRGQDVTLRCDPISSHATLYWYQQALGQGPEFLTYFNYEAQPDKSGLPSDRFSAERPEGSISTLTIQRTEQRDSAMYRCASSLVSGGTDTQYFGPGTRLTVL.

This clone showed up just a few times. V is TRBV29-1 and J is TRBJ2-2; D unclear. Trimming took off 3 bases at V and 0 bases at J, with 5 bases between the two ends. Germline-derived CDR1 and CDR2 are SQVTM and ANQGSEA. The CDR3 contains 13 residues. CDR3 protein: CSVDRPNTGELFF. CDR3 nucleotides: TGCAGCGTTGACAGGCCGAACACCGGGGAGCTGTTTTTT.

The chain carries TRBV5-4 and TRBJ2-1; tentatively, D is TRBD1 (5 bases). The CDR3 loop spans 16 amino acids. The germline V gene encodes CDR1 SGHNT and CDR2 YYREEE (reference sequence). The germline V and J ends were trimmed by 0 bases and 6 bases, with 16 bases remaining between them. CDR3 protein: CASSLGGQLLGNEQFF. For the CDR3, the DNA is TGTGCCAGCAGCTTGGGTGGACAACTACTGGGCAATGAGCAGTTCTTC.

This clone was seen once. The chain is built from TRBV27 and TRBJ1-4, with 7 bases lining up with TRBD1. This CDR3 has 12 residues. The ends lost 6 bases at V and 8 bases at J; junction bases unmatched: 3. Per the germline V gene, CDR1 is MNHEY and CDR2 is SMNVEV (reference sequence). The CDR3 DNA reads TGTGCCAGCAGGACAGGGATGGAAAAACTGTTTTTT. Amino acids: CASRTGMEKLFF.

CDR3 in amino acids: CASSLIRGGSTDTQYF. The CDR3 DNA reads TGCGCCAGCAGCTTGATTCGGGGGGGAAGCACAGATACGCAGTATTTT. The rearrangement uses TRBV5-1 and TRBJ2-3; 8 positions agree with TRBD2. The CDR3 has 16 amino acids. Germline CDR1 is SGHRS and CDR2 is YFSETQ. The junction had 4 bases not matched to a gene; V was cut back by 1 base and J by 0 bases.